The 16 T cell receptor beta chains below all came from one sample that was sequenced in a study of T cell changes during pregnancy in multiple sclerosis. Here immunoSEQ multiplex PCR was the method, and the copy in TCRdb shows in-frame clones only, minus some. The repertoire holds over 30,000 clones, with about nine tenths as singletons. This material consisted of CD4+ T cells from peripheral blood mononuclear cells, taken in the third trimester of pregnancy. Every receptor here comes from a female donor in good health, enrolled as a control in a pregnancy study.

Written as DNA, the CDR3 is TGTGCCAGCAGTTTCGCCCATCGTAGCTCCTACGAGCAGTACTTC. Translating it yields CASSFAHRSSYEQYF. The J gene is TRBJ2-7, the V gene TRBV27; D not certain. Trimming pared 3 bases from V and 0 bases from J, leaving 12 bases between. The CDR3 contains 15 residues. The germline gives CDR1 MNHEY, CDR2 SMNVEV (reference sequence).

The chain is built from TRBV28 and TRBJ2-5, with 11 bases lining up with TRBD2. This CDR3 comprises 16 residues. V lost 6 bases, J lost 1 base, and 7 bases stayed unmatched. CDR1 is MDHEN and CDR2 is SYDVKM in the germline V gene. CDR3 residues: CASRELAGVIQETQYF. The CDR3 bases are TGTGCCAGCAGGGAACTAGCGGGGGTCATCCAAGAGACCCAGTACTTC.

The J gene is TRBJ1-4, the V gene TRBV5-1, with D possibly being TRBD1 (6 bases). This CDR3 has 16 amino acids. Between the trimmed V and J ends, which lost 0 bases and 4 bases, there was a span of 13 bases. Looked up from germline, CDR1 is SGHRS and CDR2 is YFSETQ. The CDR3: CASSLGGQPINEKLFF. CDR3 in DNA: TGCGCCAGCAGCTTGGGGGGGCAGCCGATTAATGAAAAACTGTTTTTT.

The chain recombines TRBV27 with TRBJ1-5, with D unclear. Between the trimmed V and J ends, which lost 5 bases and 1 base, there was a span of 9 bases. Germline CDR1 reads MNHEY; CDR2 reads SMNVEV (reference sequence). CDR3 size: 14 residues. CDR3 protein: CASSPLSSNQPQHF. In DNA, the CDR3 is TGTGCCAGCAGTCCCCTTTCGAGCAATCAGCCCCAGCATTTT.

The chain recombines TRBV12-5 with TRBJ2-5, with TRBD2 as a possible D gene (7 bases). Trimming left V 3 bases short and J 5 bases short, with 16 bases between. This CDR3 has 15 residues. Looked up from germline, CDR1 is LGHNT and CDR2 is FRNRAP. CDR3 loop: CASGFFRGALETQYF. The CDR3 DNA follows: TGTGCTAGTGGTTTTTTTCGGGGGGCGTTGGAGACCCAGTACTTC. The whole variable domain, filled in from reference TRBV12-5 and TRBJ2-5, reads DARVTQTPRHKVTEMGQEVTMRCQPILGHNTVFWYRQTMMQGLELLAYFRNRAPLDDSGMPKDRFSAEMPDATLATLKIQPSEPRDSAVYFCASGFFRGALETQYFGPGTRLLVL.

The DNA of the CDR3 is TGTGCCAGCAGTTCCGGACAGGGCCCCTATGGCTACACCTTC. This sequence encodes CASSSGQGPYGYTF. The chain is built from TRBV28 and TRBJ1-2, with 8 bases fitting TRBD1. Germline CDR1 and CDR2: MDHEN and SYDVKM. Trimming removed 4 bases from V and 4 bases from J; junction bases left unmatched: 5. The CDR3 runs to 14 residues.

This clone was picked up a small number of times. V is TRBV15 and J is TRBJ1-2, with a tentative D call TRBD1 (6 bases). Germline CDR1 LNHNV, CDR2 YYDKDF (reference sequence). The CDR3 has 15 residues. Trimming took off 0 bases at V and 6 bases at J, with 14 bases between the two ends. CDR3 region: CATSRDPGVRNGYTF. CDR3 sequence (DNA): TGTGCCACCAGCAGAGACCCAGGGGTTCGAAATGGCTACACCTTC.

This chain links TRBV28 with TRBJ2-6; maybe TRBD1 (7 bases). The germline CDR1 and CDR2 sequences are MDHEN and SYDVKM. Between the trimmed V and J ends, which lost 11 bases and 4 bases, there was a span of 15 bases. The CDR3 consists of 14 residues. The CDR3 region is CAAGGGAGANVLTF. In DNA, the CDR3 is TGTGCCGCAGGAGGGGGCGCCGGGGCCAACGTCCTGACTTTC.

The V and J genes are TRBV2 and TRBJ2-7; TRBD1 aligns across 7 bases. This CDR3 spans 14 amino acids. Per the germline V gene, CDR1 is SNHLY and CDR2 is FYNNEI. J lost 5 bases, V lost 1 base, and 5 bases had no gene match. The DNA of the CDR3 is TGTGCCAGCAGTGAAGGACAGGGATTAGACGAGCAGTACTTC. Residues: CASSEGQGLDEQYF. Full variable domain (remainder filled in from reference TRBV2 and TRBJ2-7): EPEVTQTPSHQVTQMGQEVILRCVPISNHLYFYWYRQILGQKVEFLVSFYNNEISEKSEIFDDQFSVERPDGSNFTLKIRSTKLEDSAMYFCASSEGQGLDEQYFGPGTRLTVT.

V is TRBV10-3 and J is TRBJ1-3, with TRBD1 identical over 7 bases. The CDR3 extends over 16 amino acids. CDR1 is ENHRY, CDR2 SYGVKD, per germline. V lost 3 bases and J lost 0; bases outside the gene matches: 5. The CDR3 loop reads CAISDPGQDSGNTIYF. The CDR3 DNA follows: TGTGCCATCAGTGACCCAGGACAGGACTCTGGAAACACCATATATTTT.

The chain links TRBV28 to TRBJ1-1; 10 positions agree with TRBD1. CDR1 MDHEN and CDR2 SYDVKM come from the germline V gene. The CDR3 is 16 amino acids. After removal of 6 bases from V and 1 base from J, the junction contained 8 bases not matched to a gene. CDR3 in amino acids: CASRAAGQGWNTEAFF. CDR3 DNA: TGTGCCAGCAGGGCCGCGGGACAGGGGTGGAACACTGAAGCTTTCTTT.

V and J are TRBV7-2 and TRBJ2-3, with a tentative D call TRBD2 (6 bases). Germline values: CDR1 SGHTA, CDR2 FQGNSA. The CDR3 is 14 amino acids. V dropped 1 base and J dropped 5 bases, with 10 bases sitting between them. The CDR3 sequence is CASSLGSGRDTQYF. The CDR3, as DNA: TGTGCCAGCAGCTTAGGTAGCGGTAGAGATACGCAGTATTTT.

The rearrangement uses TRBV5-1 and TRBJ1-2; TRBD1 aligns across 7 bases. The CDR3 has 14 amino acids. Unmatched junction bases numbered 8, after V lost 5 bases and J lost 4 bases. The germline V gene encodes CDR1 SGHRS and CDR2 YFSETQ. CDR3 in DNA: TGCGCCAGCAGAGGTACAGGGGTTTCCTATGGCTACACCTTC. It encodes CASRGTGVSYGYTF.

The chain recombines TRBV5-1 with TRBJ1-1; D not resolved. CDR3 size: 15 residues. Germline V gene data show CDR1 as SGHRS and CDR2 as YFSETQ. Trimming pared 5 bases from V and 4 bases from J, leaving 18 bases between. CDR3 loop: CASSWATAAATEAFF. The CDR3 DNA reads as TGCGCCAGCAGTTGGGCGACGGCAGCAGCCACTGAAGCTTTCTTT. Full variable domain (missing parts from reference TRBV5-1 and TRBJ1-1): KAGVTQTPRYLIKTRGQQVTLSCSPISGHRSVSWYQQTPGQGLQFLFEYFSETQRNKGNFPGRFSGRQFSNSRSEMNVSTLELGDSALYLCASSWATAAATEAFFGQGTRLTVV.

The rearrangement joins TRBV2 to TRBJ2-1, with TRBD2 matching 13 bases. Germline assignment: CDR1 SNHLY and CDR2 FYNNEI. V was clipped by 7 bases and J by 7 bases; unmatched bases: 4. This CDR3 has 14 residues. CDR3 DNA: TGTGCCAGCATCGGACTAGCGGGAGCGAATGAGCAGTTCTTC. Protein product: CASIGLAGANEQFF.

The chain links TRBV15 to TRBJ1-6, with 7 nucleotides matching TRBD1. The CDR3 length is 14 residues. V was clipped by 8 bases and J by 9 bases; unmatched bases: 10. The germline V gene encodes CDR1 LNHNV and CDR2 YYDKDF (reference sequence). As DNA, the CDR3 is TGTGCCACCGGCAAAGACAGGGAGGTTTCACCCCTCCACTTT. Amino acid sequence: CATGKDREVSPLHF.